This T cell receptor (beta chain) was identified during a study of long-term antiretroviral therapy in people with HIV. General study points: Post-ART diversity increased but stayed below transplant donor controls. Viral resistance, ART adherence and therapy changes all lacked available data.

V was trimmed by 0 bases and J by 1 base, leaving 8 bases between them. The CDR3 is made up of 14 amino acids. Germline loops: CDR1 SGHNT, CDR2 YYREEE (reference sequence). Remarks on this clone: Its antigen remains unidentified.

Survey-level immunoSEQ v3.0 assays were run. Assay: immunoSEQ multiplex PCR; the TCRdb copy retains only in-frame clones and omits some. Of about 16,000 clones in the sample, approximately 75% are singletons; the top ten hold about 14%. The material sequenced was unsorted PBMCs, taken 1.5 years before starting antiretroviral therapy. This chain connects TRBV5-4 to TRBJ2-7; D call uncertain. This clonotype was sampled from a woman aged 50 to 65 with HIV. Written as DNA, the CDR3 is TGTGCCAGCAGCTTGGAACTGCGATCCTACGAGCAGTACTTC. It translates to CASSLELRSYEQYF.